This T cell receptor beta chain came from a study of OX40 agonist ivuxolimab in advanced cancers. Study-level background: An anti-OX40 (CD134) antibody with agonistic activity, ivuxolimab, was administered to patients. Three patients showed partial responses: one hepatocellular carcinoma and two cutaneous melanoma cases. Patients assigned to dose escalation were diagnosed with hepatocellular carcinoma, melanoma, renal cell or head and neck cancer.

The data were produced by immunoSEQ multiplex PCR, yet TCRdb's version contains in-frame clones alone and is incomplete. The profile shows roughly 57,000 clones, about 90% of them singletons. CDR1 and CDR2 from the germline V gene are KGHSH and LQKENI. The CDR3 has 18 residues. V was shortened by 1 base and J by 1 base, with 17 bases between the two germline ends. Collection of blood occurred at baseline, at cycle 4 day 1, and at cycle 7 day 1. The rearrangement links TRBV18 to TRBJ2-1; no reliable D call. The material was CD4+ or CD8+ T cells sorted from blood, obtained in a trial of the OX40 agonist ivuxolimab. The sequence derives from an adult with an advanced solid tumor such as melanoma, head and neck, liver or kidney cancer. The CDR3 protein is CASSPLPHGVHSYNEQFF. The CDR3 bases are TGTGCCAGCTCACCACTCCCCCACGGCGTCCATTCCTACAATGAGCAGTTCTTC.